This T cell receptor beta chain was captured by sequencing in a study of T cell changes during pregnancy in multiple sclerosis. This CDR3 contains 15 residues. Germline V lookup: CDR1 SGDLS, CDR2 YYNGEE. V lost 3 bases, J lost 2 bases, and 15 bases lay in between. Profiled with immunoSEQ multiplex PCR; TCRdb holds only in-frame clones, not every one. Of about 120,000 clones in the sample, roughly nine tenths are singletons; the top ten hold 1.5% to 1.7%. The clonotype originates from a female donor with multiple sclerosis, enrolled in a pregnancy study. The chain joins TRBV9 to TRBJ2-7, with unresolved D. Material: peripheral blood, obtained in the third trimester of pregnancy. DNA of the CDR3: TGTGCCAGCAGCGAGACGGGTACTTCGGCCTACGAGCAGTACTTC. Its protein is CASSETGTSAYEQYF.